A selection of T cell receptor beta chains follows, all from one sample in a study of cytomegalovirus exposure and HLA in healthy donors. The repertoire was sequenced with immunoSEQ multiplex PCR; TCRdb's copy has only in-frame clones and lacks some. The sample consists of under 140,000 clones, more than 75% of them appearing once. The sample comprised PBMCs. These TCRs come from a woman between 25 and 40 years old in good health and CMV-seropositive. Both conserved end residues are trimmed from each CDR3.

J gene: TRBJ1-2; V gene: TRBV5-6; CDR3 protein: ASSLKFGTGIRGYT
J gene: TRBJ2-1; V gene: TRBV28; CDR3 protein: ASERASYNEQF
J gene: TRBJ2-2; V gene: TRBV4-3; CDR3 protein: ASSHVAGGPVGELF
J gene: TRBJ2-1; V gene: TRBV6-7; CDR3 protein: ATLGAYNEQF
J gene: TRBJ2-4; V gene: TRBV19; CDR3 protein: ASSSRGTGPFLAKNIQY
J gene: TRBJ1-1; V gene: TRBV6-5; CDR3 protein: ASSYAGNTEAF
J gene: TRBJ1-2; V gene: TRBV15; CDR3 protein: ATSREERVSPNYGYT
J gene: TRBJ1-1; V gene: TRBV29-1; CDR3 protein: SVEGEGFVAF
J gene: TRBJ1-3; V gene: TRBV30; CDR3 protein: AWSENRQGLRNTIY
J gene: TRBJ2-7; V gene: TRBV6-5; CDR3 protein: ASRKGLAGYEQY
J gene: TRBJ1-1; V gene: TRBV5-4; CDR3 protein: ASSREQGSTEAF
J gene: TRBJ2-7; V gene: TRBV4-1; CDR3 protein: ASSQVPGSGYEQY
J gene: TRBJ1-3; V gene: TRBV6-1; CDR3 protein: ASAHNSGNTIY
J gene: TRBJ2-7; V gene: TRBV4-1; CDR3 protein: ASSQALTGTTYEQY
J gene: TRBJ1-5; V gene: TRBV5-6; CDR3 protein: ASSSGIRQPQH
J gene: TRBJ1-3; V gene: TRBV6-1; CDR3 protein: ASSPRDRPGNTIY
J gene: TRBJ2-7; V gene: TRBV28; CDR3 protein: ASSYPLGSSYEQY
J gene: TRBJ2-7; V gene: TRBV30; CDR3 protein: AWSPRAIAASGQY
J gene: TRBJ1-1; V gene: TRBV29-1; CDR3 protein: SGIRSGNTEAF
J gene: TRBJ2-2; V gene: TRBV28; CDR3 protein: ASSPTRGGIQEDGELF
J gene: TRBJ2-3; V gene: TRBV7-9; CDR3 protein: ASSPGTSGGSTDTQY
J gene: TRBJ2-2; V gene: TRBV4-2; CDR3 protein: ASSQGTSGVTGELF
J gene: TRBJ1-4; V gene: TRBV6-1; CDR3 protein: ASNYAGSVGEKLF
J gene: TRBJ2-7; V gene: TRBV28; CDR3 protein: ASSFQGSYEQY
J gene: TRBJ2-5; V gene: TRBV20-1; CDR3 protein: SARVLETQY
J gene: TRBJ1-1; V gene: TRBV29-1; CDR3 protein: SVENRGSTEAF
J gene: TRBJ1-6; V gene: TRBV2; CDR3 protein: ASSDVSYNSPLH
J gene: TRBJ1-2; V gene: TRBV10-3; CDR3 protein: AISLDRGYGYT
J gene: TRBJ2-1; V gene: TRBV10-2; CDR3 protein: ASSVSGGSFRNEQF
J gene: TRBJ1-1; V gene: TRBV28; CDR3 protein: ASETRGTEAF
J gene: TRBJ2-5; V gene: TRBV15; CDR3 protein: ATSSDPTGGETQY